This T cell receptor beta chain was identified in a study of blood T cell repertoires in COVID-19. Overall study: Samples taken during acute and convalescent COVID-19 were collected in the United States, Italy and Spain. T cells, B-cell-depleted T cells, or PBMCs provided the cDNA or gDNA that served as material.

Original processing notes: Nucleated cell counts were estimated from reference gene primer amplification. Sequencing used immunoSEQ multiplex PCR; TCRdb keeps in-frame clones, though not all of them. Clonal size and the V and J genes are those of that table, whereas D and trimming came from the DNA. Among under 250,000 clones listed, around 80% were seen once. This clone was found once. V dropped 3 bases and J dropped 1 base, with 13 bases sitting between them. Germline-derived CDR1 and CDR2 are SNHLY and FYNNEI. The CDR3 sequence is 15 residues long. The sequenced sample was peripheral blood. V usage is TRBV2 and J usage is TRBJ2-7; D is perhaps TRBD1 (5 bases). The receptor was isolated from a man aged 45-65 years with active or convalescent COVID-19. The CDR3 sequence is CASSEGSGASYEQYF. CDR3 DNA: TGTGCCAGCAGTGAGGGCAGTGGGGCTTCCTACGAGCAGTACTTC. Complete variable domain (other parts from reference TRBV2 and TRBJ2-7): EPEVTQTPSHQVTQMGQEVILRCVPISNHLYFYWYRQILGQKVEFLVSFYNNEISEKSEIFDDQFSVERPDGSNFTLKIRSTKLEDSAMYFCASSEGSGASYEQYFGPGTRLTVT.